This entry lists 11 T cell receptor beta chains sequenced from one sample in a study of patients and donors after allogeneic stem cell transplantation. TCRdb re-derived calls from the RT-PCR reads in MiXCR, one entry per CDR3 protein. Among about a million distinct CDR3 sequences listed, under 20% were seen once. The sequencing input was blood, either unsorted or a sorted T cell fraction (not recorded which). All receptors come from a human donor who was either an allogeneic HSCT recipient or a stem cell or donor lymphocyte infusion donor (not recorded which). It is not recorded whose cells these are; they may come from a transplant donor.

The CDR3: CASSLNLGTGSSGYTF. The CDR3 DNA follows: TGTGCCAGCAGTTTAAACTTGGGGACAGGGTCTAGTGGCTACACCTTC. The chain links TRBV12-3 or TRBV12-4 to TRBJ1-2; 9 bases line up with TRBD1. J was trimmed by 7 bases and V by 2 bases; bases with no gene match: 11. CDR3 length: 16 amino acids.

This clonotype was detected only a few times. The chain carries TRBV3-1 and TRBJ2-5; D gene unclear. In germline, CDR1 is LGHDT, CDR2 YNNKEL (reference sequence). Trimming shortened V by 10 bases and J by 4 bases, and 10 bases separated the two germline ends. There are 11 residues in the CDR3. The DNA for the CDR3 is TGTGCCACAACCCAAAGAGAGACCCAGTACTTC. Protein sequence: CATTQRETQYF.

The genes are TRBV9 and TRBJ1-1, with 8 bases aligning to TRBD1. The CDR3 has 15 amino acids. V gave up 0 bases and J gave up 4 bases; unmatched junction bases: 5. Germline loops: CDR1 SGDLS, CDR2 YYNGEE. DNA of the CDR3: TGTGCCAGCAGCGTAGGGACAGGGTTGGGCACTGAAGCTTTCTTT. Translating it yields CASSVGTGLGTEAFF.

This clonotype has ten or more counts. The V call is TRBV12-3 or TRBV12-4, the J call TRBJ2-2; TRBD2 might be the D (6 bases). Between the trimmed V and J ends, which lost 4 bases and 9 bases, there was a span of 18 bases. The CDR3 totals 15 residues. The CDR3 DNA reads TGTGCCAGCAGTTCCAAGATGGGGGGAAGTCGGGAGCTGTTTTTT. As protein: CASSSKMGGSRELFF.

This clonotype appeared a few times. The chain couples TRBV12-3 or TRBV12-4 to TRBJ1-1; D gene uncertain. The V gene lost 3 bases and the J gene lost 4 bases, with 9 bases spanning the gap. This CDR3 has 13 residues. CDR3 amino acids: CASSFSVFTEAFF. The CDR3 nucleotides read TGTGCCAGCAGTTTTTCGGTTTTCACTGAAGCTTTCTTT.

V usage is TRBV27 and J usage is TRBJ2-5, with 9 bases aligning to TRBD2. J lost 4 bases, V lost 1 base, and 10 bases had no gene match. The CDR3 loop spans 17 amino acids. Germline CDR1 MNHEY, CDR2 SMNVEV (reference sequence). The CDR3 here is CASSLFGSGSGRETQYF. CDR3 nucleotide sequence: TGTGCCAGCAGTTTATTTGGTAGCGGGAGCGGTCGAGAGACCCAGTACTTC.

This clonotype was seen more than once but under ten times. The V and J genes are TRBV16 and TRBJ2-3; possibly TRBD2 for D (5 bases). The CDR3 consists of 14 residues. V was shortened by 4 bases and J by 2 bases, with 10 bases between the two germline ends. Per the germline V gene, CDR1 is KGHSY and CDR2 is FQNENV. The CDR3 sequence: CASSRSADTDTQYF. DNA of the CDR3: TGTGCCAGCAGCCGTAGCGCGGACACAGATACGCAGTATTTT.

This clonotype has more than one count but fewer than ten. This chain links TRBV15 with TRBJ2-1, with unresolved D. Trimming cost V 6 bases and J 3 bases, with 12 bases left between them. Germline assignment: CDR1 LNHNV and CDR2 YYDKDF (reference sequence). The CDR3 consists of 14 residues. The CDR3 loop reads CATRAGANYNEQFF. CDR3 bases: TGTGCCACCAGGGCTGGTGCCAACTACAATGAGCAGTTCTTC.

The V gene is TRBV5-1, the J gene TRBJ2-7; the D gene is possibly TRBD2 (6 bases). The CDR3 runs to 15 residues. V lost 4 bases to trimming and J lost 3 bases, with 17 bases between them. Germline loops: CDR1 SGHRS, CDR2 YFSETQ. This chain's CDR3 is CASSPPGGAIYEQYF. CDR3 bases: TGCGCCAGCAGCCCACCAGGCGGGGCCATCTACGAGCAGTACTTC.

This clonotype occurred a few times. The CDR3, as DNA: TGTGCCAGCGTCTTAGCGGGCCCAACCGGGGAGCTGTTTTTT. Its translation is CASVLAGPTGELFF. The chain couples TRBV12-3 or TRBV12-4 to TRBJ2-2; 7 bases align to TRBD2. Losses at the gene ends were 8 bases for V and 5 bases for J; bases not matched to a gene: 8. The CDR3 totals 14 residues.

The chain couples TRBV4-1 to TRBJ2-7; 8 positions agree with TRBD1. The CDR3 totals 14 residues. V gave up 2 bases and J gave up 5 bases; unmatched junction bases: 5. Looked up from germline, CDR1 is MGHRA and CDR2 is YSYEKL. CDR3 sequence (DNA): TGCGCCAGCAGCCAACAGGGGGCTGTGAACGAGCAGTACTTC. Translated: CASSQQGAVNEQYF.